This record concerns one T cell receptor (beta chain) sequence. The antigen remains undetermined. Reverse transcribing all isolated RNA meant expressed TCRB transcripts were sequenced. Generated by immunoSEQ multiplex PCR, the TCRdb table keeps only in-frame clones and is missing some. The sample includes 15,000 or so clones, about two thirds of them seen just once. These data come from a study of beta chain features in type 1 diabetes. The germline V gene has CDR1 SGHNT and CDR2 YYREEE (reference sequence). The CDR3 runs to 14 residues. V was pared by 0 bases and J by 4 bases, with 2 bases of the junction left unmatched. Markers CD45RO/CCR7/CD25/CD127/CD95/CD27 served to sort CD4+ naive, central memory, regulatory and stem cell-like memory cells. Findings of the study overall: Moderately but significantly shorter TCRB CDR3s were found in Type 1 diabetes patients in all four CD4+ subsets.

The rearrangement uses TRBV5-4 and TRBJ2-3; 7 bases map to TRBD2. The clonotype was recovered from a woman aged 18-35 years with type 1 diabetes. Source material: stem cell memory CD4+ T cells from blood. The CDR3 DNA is TGTGCCAGCAGCTTGGGCGGGAGCGCAGATACGCAGTATTTT. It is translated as CASSLGGSADTQYF.